These 30 T cell receptor beta chains were all obtained from the same sample, sequenced in a study of lymphopenia after photon versus proton radiotherapy. TCRdb's table, derived via immunoSEQ multiplex PCR, lists solely in-frame clones and lacks some. The table includes 75,000 to 90,000 clones, approximately 82% detected once. Sequencing used peripheral blood, obtained from a patient treated with proton-based radiotherapy. These receptor sequences come from a man in his 60s with pancreatic cancer.

This sequence joins TRBV11-3 and TRBJ2-3; 8 bases fit TRBD1. The germline CDR1 and CDR2 sequences are SGHNT and YENEEA. This CDR3 region has 14 residues. V dropped 4 bases and J dropped 6; count of bases not matched to a gene: 6. The CDR3 sequence is CASSSGTGGDTQYF. The CDR3 coding sequence is TGTGCCAGCAGCTCAGGGACAGGCGGTGATACGCAGTATTTT.

The CDR3 is CAVGTLSPYEQYF. For the CDR3, the DNA is TGTGCCGTAGGGACCCTATCCCCCTACGAGCAGTACTTC. The rearrangement joins TRBV15 to TRBJ2-7, with D perhaps given as TRBD1 or TRBD2 (5 bases each). This CDR3 comprises 13 residues. Trimming left V 11 bases short and J 2 bases short, with 16 bases between. Germline V gives CDR1 LNHNV, CDR2 YYDKDF (reference sequence).

This chain joins TRBV4-2 and TRBJ2-1, with TRBD2 matching over 13 bases. J was trimmed by 1 base and V by 2 bases; bases with no gene match: 8. CDR1 is LGHNA and CDR2 is YNFKEQ in the germline V gene. This CDR3 comprises 19 residues. The CDR3 loop is CASSQRTSGSFRSYNEQFF. CDR3 in DNA: TGTGCCAGCAGCCAAAGGACTAGCGGGAGTTTTCGGTCCTACAATGAGCAGTTCTTC.

This clone was seen only once. The DNA for the CDR3 is TGTGCCAGCAGCTTAAACGGACTAGCCCAAGAGACCCAGTACTTC. Translation: CASSLNGLAQETQYF. The rearrangement uses TRBV7-2 and TRBJ2-5, with 8 bases matching TRBD2. Germline lookup yields CDR1 SGHTA and CDR2 FQGNSA. The ends lost 2 bases at V and 1 base at J; junction bases unmatched: 3. The CDR3 consists of 15 residues.

The J gene is TRBJ2-7, the V gene TRBV6-5, with no clear D. Germline V gene sequence: CDR1 MNHEY, CDR2 SVGAGI. Trimming took off 7 bases at V and 3 bases at J, with 13 bases between the two ends. The CDR3 is 13 residues long. The CDR3 DNA reads TGTGCCAGCAAGCGAGAGGTGGGCTACGAGCAGTACTTC. This gives the protein CASKREVGYEQYF.

V is TRBV15 and J is TRBJ2-7, with D unresolved. V was trimmed by 0 bases and J by 4 bases, leaving 7 bases between them. CDR3 size: 13 residues. CDR1 is LNHNV, CDR2 YYDKDF, per germline (reference sequence). The CDR3 reads CATSRDLPYEQYF. CDR3 DNA sequence: TGTGCCACCAGCAGAGATCTTCCTTACGAGCAGTACTTC. Variable domain in full (rest from reference TRBV15 and TRBJ2-7): DAMVIQNPRYQVTQFGKPVTLSCSQTLNHNVMYWYQQKSSQAPKLLFHYYDKDFNNEADTPDNFQSRRPNTSFCFLDIRSPGLGDTAMYLCATSRDLPYEQYFGPGTRLTVT.

The J gene is TRBJ2-1, the V gene TRBV2, with no clear D. This CDR3 has 11 amino acids. Germline CDR1 is SNHLY and CDR2 is FYNNEI. V was trimmed by 5 bases and J by 8 bases, leaving 7 bases between them. Here the CDR3 reads CASSRFYEQFF. For the CDR3, the DNA is TGTGCCAGCAGTCGATTCTATGAGCAGTTCTTC.

In this sample, this clone turned up once. This chain joins TRBV30 and TRBJ2-1; TRBD2 matches at 9 bases. From germline, CDR1 is GTSNPN and CDR2 SVGIG (reference sequence). The CDR3 has 13 residues. V gave up 0 bases and J gave up 12 bases; unmatched junction bases: 6. DNA of the CDR3: TGTGCCTGGAGTGTCGGTAGCGGGAGAATGCAGTTCTTC. Protein: CAWSVGSGRMQFF.

The chain uses TRBV5-1 and TRBJ1-5; no definite D call. The CDR3 extends over 13 amino acids. Trimming removed 4 bases at V and 2 bases at J, with 7 bases between. Per the germline V gene, CDR1 is SGHRS and CDR2 is YFSETQ. CDR3 nucleotide sequence: TGCGCCAGCAGCCCGGTGGGCAATCAGCCCCAGCATTTT. It encodes CASSPVGNQPQHF.

The genes are TRBV6-5 and TRBJ1-5; 8 nucleotides match TRBD1. V shed 9 bases, J shed 4 bases, and the junction held 5 bases outside the gene matches. The germline V gene has CDR1 MNHEY and CDR2 SVGAGI. The CDR3 has 13 residues. The CDR3: CASGQGLNQPQHF. In nucleotides, the CDR3 is TGTGCCAGTGGACAGGGATTGAATCAGCCCCAGCATTTT.

The J gene is TRBJ2-3, the V gene TRBV5-1; D possibly corresponds to TRBD2 (5 bases). V lost 1 base and J 0 bases, leaving 15 bases between the germline ends. The CDR3 is made up of 17 amino acids. Germline V lookup: CDR1 SGHRS, CDR2 YFSETQ. CDR3 sequence: CASSLRPAGRSTDTQYF. The CDR3 DNA sequence: TGCGCCAGCAGCTTGCGGCCTGCGGGCAGGAGCACAGATACGCAGTATTTT. Based on the CDR3 plus reference TRBV5-1 and TRBJ2-3, the full variable domain is KAGVTQTPRYLIKTRGQQVTLSCSPISGHRSVSWYQQTPGQGLQFLFEYFSETQRNKGNFPGRFSGRQFSNSRSEMNVSTLELGDSALYLCASSLRPAGRSTDTQYFGPGTRLTVL.

This clone was detected only a few times. This rearrangement joins TRBV27 to TRBJ1-4; maybe TRBD1 (5 bases). Germline values: CDR1 MNHEY, CDR2 SMNVEV (reference sequence). V shed 3 bases and J shed 3 bases, with 8 bases lying between them. This CDR3 contains 14 residues. CDR3 DNA: TGTGCCAGCAGTTTCCAGGGTTCTAATGAAAAACTGTTTTTT. Translating it yields CASSFQGSNEKLFF.

CDR3 amino acids: CASSLQTGLDTEAFF. CDR3 DNA sequence: TGTGCCAGCTCACTGCAAACGGGGTTGGACACTGAAGCTTTCTTT. The rearrangement joins TRBV18 to TRBJ1-1; D gene uncertain. Trimming took off 4 bases at V and 3 bases at J, with 15 bases between the two ends. The CDR3 length is 15 residues. Germline CDR1 is KGHSH and CDR2 is LQKENI. The full variable domain, completed using reference TRBV18 and TRBJ1-1, is NAGVMQNPRHLVRRRGQEARLRCSPMKGHSHVYWYRQLPEEGLKFMVYLQKENIIDESGMPKERFSAEFPKEGPSILRIQQVVRGDSAAYFCASSLQTGLDTEAFFGQGTRLTVV.

This sequence joins TRBV7-2 and TRBJ2-3; TRBD2 matches 14 bases. The CDR3 length is 19 residues. V trimming: 5 bases; J trimming: 4 bases; junction bases outside the gene matches: 14. Germline V CDR1 and CDR2: SGHTA, FQGNSA. The CDR3 reads CASSPGLAGGQPSPDTQYF. The CDR3 nucleotides are TGTGCCAGCAGCCCAGGACTAGCGGGAGGCCAACCCAGCCCAGATACGCAGTATTTT.

CDR3 protein: CASRGAAKEAFF. CDR3 sequence (DNA): TGTGCCAGCAGGGGGGCAGCCAAAGAAGCTTTCTTT. J is TRBJ1-1 and V is TRBV28; D may be TRBD1 (6 bases). V lost 6 bases and J lost 8, with 13 bases in between. The CDR3 runs 12 residues. Germline assignment: CDR1 MDHEN and CDR2 SYDVKM.

The chain uses TRBV16 and TRBJ1-5, with D unresolved. Germline V lookup: CDR1 KGHSY, CDR2 FQNENV. V gave up 4 bases and J gave up 2 bases, with 15 bases separating them. This CDR3 has 16 residues. The CDR3: CASSRGGGFRNQPQHF. DNA of the CDR3: TGTGCCAGCAGCCGCGGCGGCGGATTCCGCAATCAGCCCCAGCATTTT.

The gene calls are TRBV5-5 and TRBJ1-3, with D hard to call. The germline V gene encodes CDR1 SGHKS and CDR2 YYEKEE (reference sequence). This CDR3 region has 15 residues. V was trimmed by 0 bases and J by 0 bases, leaving 7 bases between them. The CDR3 region is CASSLVGNSGNTIYF. The CDR3 DNA is TGTGCCAGCAGCTTGGTGGGAAACTCTGGAAACACCATATATTTT.

The chain uses TRBV4-1 and TRBJ1-2, with 7 bases lining up with TRBD1. Trimming removed 2 bases from V and 3 bases from J; junction bases left unmatched: 6. The CDR3 loop spans 15 amino acids. CDR1 is MGHRA, CDR2 YSYEKL, per germline. The CDR3: CASSQSDRRDYGYTF. CDR3 nucleotides: TGCGCCAGCAGCCAATCGGACAGGCGGGACTATGGCTACACCTTC.

The chain joins TRBV19 to TRBJ2-7; D assignment may be TRBD1 or TRBD2 (5 bases each). V lost 6 bases and J 0 bases, leaving 21 bases between the germline ends. Per the germline V gene, CDR1 is LNHDA and CDR2 is SQIVND (reference sequence). CDR3 length: 17 residues. CDR3 DNA sequence: TGTGCCAGTAGATTGCGGAGTGGGGACCCAACCTCCTACGAGCAGTACTTC. Its protein product is CASRLRSGDPTSYEQYF.

This sequence joins TRBV6-1 and TRBJ2-2; D uncertain. Per germline, CDR1 MNHNS and CDR2 SASEGT. This CDR3 comprises 13 residues. Trimming shortened V by 7 bases and J by 0 bases, and 6 bases separated the two germline ends. The CDR3 region is CASTSTNTGELFF. The CDR3 DNA sequence: TGTGCCAGCACGTCCACGAACACCGGGGAGCTGTTTTTT.

This clone was found once. The chain joins TRBV6-5 to TRBJ2-7; no reliable D call. The CDR3 is 13 residues long. Trimming stripped 7 bases from V and 7 bases from J, with 17 bases between. The germline CDR1 and CDR2 sequences are MNHEY and SVGAGI. Here the CDR3 DNA reads TGTGCCAGCACTACCCTGGGTATGCGGGAGCAGTACTTC. Translating it yields CASTTLGMREQYF.

The chain is built from TRBV18 and TRBJ2-7, with 10 bases identical to TRBD1. Germline CDR1 is KGHSH and CDR2 is LQKENI. The CDR3 totals 14 residues. The V segment lost 6 bases and the J segment 3 bases; nucleotides outside the gene matches: 5. The CDR3 sequence: CASSKGTGVYEQYF. CDR3 in DNA: TGTGCCAGCTCTAAAGGGACAGGGGTCTACGAGCAGTACTTC. The full variable domain, in which reference TRBV18 and TRBJ2-7 provide the parts outside the CDR3, is NAGVMQNPRHLVRRRGQEARLRCSPMKGHSHVYWYRQLPEEGLKFMVYLQKENIIDESGMPKERFSAEFPKEGPSILRIQQVVRGDSAAYFCASSKGTGVYEQYFGPGTRLTVT.

This rearrangement joins TRBV7-3 to TRBJ1-1, with 8 nucleotides matching TRBD1. Germline V gene sequence: CDR1 SGHTA, CDR2 FQGTGA. The CDR3 runs to 15 residues. J lost 4 bases, V lost 1 base, and 5 bases had no gene match. The CDR3 protein is CASSLRETGATEAFF. CDR3 sequence (DNA): TGTGCCAGCAGCTTAAGAGAGACAGGGGCCACTGAAGCTTTCTTT.

The chain couples TRBV11-2 to TRBJ2-7; 7 bases match TRBD2. Trimming at V came to 5 bases and at J to 1 base, leaving 8 bases not matched to a gene. The length of the CDR3 is 15 residues. Germline values: CDR1 SGHAT, CDR2 FQNNGV. DNA for the CDR3: TGTGCCAGCAGCCCAAACCTGGGACTATCCTACGAGCAGTACTTC. This gives the protein CASSPNLGLSYEQYF.

The chain's CDR3 is CASYTSGSSYEQYF. CDR3 sequence (DNA): TGTGCCAGCTATACTAGCGGGAGCTCCTACGAGCAGTACTTC. The chain joins TRBV28 to TRBJ2-7; 11 nucleotides match TRBD2. Germline V lookup: CDR1 MDHEN, CDR2 SYDVKM. The CDR3 has 14 residues. V lost 8 bases to trimming and J lost 0 bases; unmatched junction nucleotides: 3.

This clone was seen only once. The gene calls are TRBV7-3 and TRBJ2-1; D might be TRBD1 or TRBD2, each matching 5 bases. Trimming cost V 5 bases and J 4 bases, with 15 bases left between them. The CDR3 has 15 residues. Germline CDR1 SGHTA, CDR2 FQGTGA. CDR3 nucleotides: TGTGCCAGCAGCCCCCTTCGGGGCCCGTACAATGAGCAGTTCTTC. It translates to CASSPLRGPYNEQFF.

The rearrangement joins TRBV6-6 to TRBJ2-7; no reliable D call. The germline gives CDR1 MNHNY, CDR2 SVGAGI (reference sequence). The CDR3 extends over 13 amino acids. The V and J ends lost 2 bases and 6 bases respectively, with 11 bases between them. The CDR3 loop is CASSYDAGGEQYF. The CDR3 region has the DNA TGTGCCAGCAGTTACGATGCTGGCGGCGAGCAGTACTTC.

The chain joins TRBV28 to TRBJ2-7, with D perhaps TRBD1 (7 bases). The CDR3 runs to 14 residues. Trimming removed 10 bases from V and 3 bases from J, with 19 bases in between. CDR1 and CDR2 from the germline V gene are MDHEN and SYDVKM. CDR3 sequence (DNA): TGTGCCATCCGCTCCTCAGGGGGGCACTACGAGCAGTACTTC. Translating it yields CAIRSSGGHYEQYF.

The rearrangement links TRBV19 to TRBJ2-1; unclear D gene. Germline loops: CDR1 LNHDA, CDR2 SQIVND (reference sequence). The length of the CDR3 is 11 residues. Deletions cut 8 bases from V and 4 bases from J, with 6 bases between. DNA of the CDR3: TGTGCCAGTCTGGGGTACAATGAGCAGTTCTTC. Translating gives CASLGYNEQFF. Full variable domain (remainder filled in from reference TRBV19 and TRBJ2-1): DGGITQSPKYLFRKEGQNVTLSCEQNLNHDAMYWYRQDPGQGLRLIYYSQIVNDFQKGDIAEGYSVSREKKESFPLTVTSAQKNPTAFYLCASLGYNEQFFGPGTRLTVL.

This chain connects TRBV7-2 to TRBJ2-1; D call uncertain. The CDR3 spans 13 residues. V was pared by 1 base and J by 1 base, with 2 bases between. Germline V lookup: CDR1 SGHTA, CDR2 FQGNSA. The CDR3 region is CASSLVSYNEQFF. The DNA of the CDR3 is TGTGCCAGCAGCTTAGTTTCCTACAATGAGCAGTTCTTC.